This is a list of T cell receptor beta chains from one sample in a study of early T cells in non-severe SARS-CoV-2 infection. Using its own MiXCR run on the 5' RACE reads, TCRdb lists one record per CDR3 protein. In the table there are tens of thousands of distinct CDR3 sequences, approximately 16% of which are singletons. This specimen was whole blood, taken at baseline. These receptors were taken from an adult who was a healthcare worker with PCR-confirmed SARS-CoV-2 infection or an uninfected control (not recorded which). The CDR3 runs from the conserved cysteine through the conserved F or W. The D gene is left open where the match is weak. Clone size is shown for a subset of rows, as once, few, many or a class of expanded clone.

J gene: TRBJ1-6; D gene: -; CDR3 length: 18; clone size: many; V gene: TRBV9; CDR3 protein: CASSPGTQFSSYNSPLHF; CDR3 DNA: TGTGCCAGCAGCCCCGGGACTCAATTCAGCTCCTATAATTCACCCCTCCACTTT
J gene: TRBJ2-3; D gene: TRBD1; CDR3 length: 15; clone size: -; V gene: TRBV28; CDR3 protein: CASRTQGRPGGTQYF; CDR3 DNA: TGTGCCAGCAGGACACAGGGAAGGCCAGGGGGTACGCAGTATTTT
J gene: TRBJ1-1; D gene: -; CDR3 length: 14; clone size: many; V gene: TRBV28; CDR3 protein: CASSLARTRTEAFF; CDR3 DNA: TGTGCCAGCAGCCTCGCGCGGACTCGGACTGAAGCTTTCTTT
J gene: TRBJ1-6; D gene: -; CDR3 length: 12; clone size: few; V gene: TRBV27; CDR3 protein: CASTHKGSPLHF; CDR3 DNA: TGTGCCAGCACCCACAAGGGGTCACCCCTCCACTTT
J gene: TRBJ1-3; D gene: -; CDR3 length: 14; clone size: few; V gene: TRBV12-3/TRBV12-4; CDR3 protein: CASISERTWGTIYF; CDR3 DNA: TGTGCCAGCATTAGCGAGAGGACATGGGGCACCATATATTTT
J gene: TRBJ1-5; D gene: -; CDR3 length: 15; clone size: many; V gene: TRBV19; CDR3 protein: CASSIVAGVGQPQHF; CDR3 DNA: TGTGCCAGTAGTATAGTTGCAGGGGTCGGACAGCCCCAGCATTTT
J gene: TRBJ2-1; D gene: -; CDR3 length: 14; clone size: many; V gene: TRBV7-9; CDR3 protein: CASSVGPAINEQFF; CDR3 DNA: TGTGCCAGCTCCGTCGGTCCAGCCATAAATGAGCAGTTCTTC
J gene: TRBJ2-7; D gene: TRBD2; CDR3 length: 13; clone size: many; V gene: TRBV28; CDR3 protein: CASSSSGPYEQYF; CDR3 DNA: TGTGCCAGCAGCTCTAGCGGGCCCTACGAGCAGTACTTC
J gene: TRBJ2-7; D gene: -; CDR3 length: 14; clone size: few; V gene: TRBV10-3; CDR3 protein: CAISEKEAGYEQYF; CDR3 DNA: TGTGCCATCAGTGAGAAGGAGGCGGGGTACGAGCAGTACTTC
J gene: TRBJ2-3; D gene: -; CDR3 length: 14; clone size: -; V gene: TRBV7-9; CDR3 protein: CASSLVVPDGTQYF; CDR3 DNA: TGTGCCAGCAGCTTAGTTGTCCCAGATGGTACGCAGTATTTT
J gene: TRBJ1-6; D gene: -; CDR3 length: 14; clone size: -; V gene: TRBV12-3/TRBV12-4; CDR3 protein: CASSFSGDSSPLHF; CDR3 DNA: TGTGCCAGCAGTTTCTCGGGGGATAGTTCACCCCTCCACTTT
J gene: TRBJ1-2; D gene: -; CDR3 length: 11; clone size: few; V gene: TRBV28; CDR3 protein: CATGQDGGYTF; CDR3 DNA: TGTGCCACTGGGCAGGACGGAGGCTACACCTTC
J gene: TRBJ2-1; D gene: -; CDR3 length: 13; clone size: many; V gene: TRBV25-1; CDR3 protein: CASSERSGNEQFF; CDR3 DNA: TGTGCCAGCAGTGAAAGGTCCGGGAATGAGCAGTTCTTC
J gene: TRBJ1-1; D gene: -; CDR3 length: 13; clone size: -; V gene: TRBV3-1; CDR3 protein: CASTGRPDTEAFF; CDR3 DNA: TGTGCCAGCACGGGACGGCCAGACACTGAAGCTTTCTTT
J gene: TRBJ2-1; D gene: -; CDR3 length: 13; clone size: few; V gene: TRBV6-5; CDR3 protein: CASTGSVSNEQFF; CDR3 DNA: TGTGCCAGCACAGGGTCTGTCAGCAATGAGCAGTTCTTC
J gene: TRBJ2-2; D gene: -; CDR3 length: 15; clone size: -; V gene: TRBV10-3; CDR3 protein: CAIKKQGRKAGELFF; CDR3 DNA: TGTGCCATCAAGAAACAGGGTAGAAAAGCCGGGGAGCTGTTTTTT
J gene: TRBJ2-6; D gene: -; CDR3 length: 14; clone size: -; V gene: TRBV28; CDR3 protein: CASSARSGANVLTF; CDR3 DNA: TGTGCCAGCAGTGCGAGATCTGGGGCCAACGTCCTGACTTTC
J gene: TRBJ2-6; D gene: TRBD2; CDR3 length: 17; clone size: once; V gene: TRBV5-4; CDR3 protein: CASSLGEGNSGANVLTF; CDR3 DNA: TGTGCCAGCAGCTTGGGGGAGGGGAACTCTGGGGCCAACGTCCTGACTTTC
J gene: TRBJ2-3; D gene: -; CDR3 length: 15; clone size: -; V gene: TRBV20-1; CDR3 protein: CSAHLQAPSSDTQYF; CDR3 DNA: TGCAGTGCCCACCTCCAAGCACCTAGCTCAGATACGCAGTATTTT
J gene: TRBJ2-5; D gene: -; CDR3 length: 13; clone size: few; V gene: TRBV7-3; CDR3 protein: CASSLGARETQYF; CDR3 DNA: TGTGCCAGCAGCTTAGGAGCTCGGGAGACCCAGTACTTC
J gene: TRBJ1-2; D gene: -; CDR3 length: 12; clone size: few; V gene: TRBV28; CDR3 protein: CAISTGNYGYTF; CDR3 DNA: TGTGCCATCTCGACAGGAAACTATGGCTACACCTTC
J gene: TRBJ2-1; D gene: -; CDR3 length: 12; clone size: few; V gene: TRBV4-3; CDR3 protein: CASSQEGAAEFF; CDR3 DNA: TGCGCCAGCAGCCAAGAAGGGGCGGCTGAGTTCTTC
J gene: TRBJ2-5; D gene: -; CDR3 length: 14; clone size: -; V gene: TRBV28; CDR3 protein: CASSPPGDQETQYF; CDR3 DNA: TGTGCCAGCAGTCCCCCGGGAGACCAAGAGACCCAGTACTTC